This TCR beta chain is from a study of post-analysis software for immune sequencing data (dated by TCRdb to between 2015 and 2016). The study in broad terms: Disease courses on record covered relapsing-remitting, secondary progressive and progressive-relapsing multiple sclerosis, though some patients had no subtype annotation. The patient repertoires were compared against approximately ten previously published healthy control repertoires obtained from donors aged 6 to 25 years. A subset of samples was prepared in parallel using single-end sample barcoding, then pooled and co-amplified after Illumina adapter ligation. Paper-wide results and their limitations: Significantly higher frequencies in patients than in controls were found for about five TRBV segments, including TRBV5-6, TRBV5-1 and TRBV20-1. The multiple sclerosis patient group was slightly younger than the control group. Significantly lower normalized Chao1 diversity was found in multiple sclerosis patients than in controls, suggesting substantial peripheral T-cell clonal expansion. Direct clustering with F measure showed strong co-clustering of samples prepared in the same batch, prompting a batch-effect correction.

To demonstrate the VDJtools post-analysis software, TCR beta repertoires were profiled from the peripheral blood of 13 young patients with multiple sclerosis. The multiple sclerosis patients were children and adolescents between about 6 and 16 years of age. The library relied on PCR. Sequencing was performed on an Illumina HiSeq 2500. Unique molecular identifiers were incorporated into TCR beta cDNA libraries to reduce PCR and sequencing biases. Some 500,000 cDNA molecules were obtained for every 1 to 10 million input T cells, so each molecule roughly corresponded to one T cell. Patient libraries were prepared and sequenced with the same protocol used for the earlier healthy control dataset. Samples belonging to the same batch were prepared together, multiplexed and sequenced on a shared HiSeq lane. The original methods were these. Raw barcoded reads were processed with MIGEC, and single-read molecular identifier groups were discarded before consensus assembly and CDR3 extraction. Clonotype tables were post-analysed with VDJtools, and diversity was normalized by down-sampling all datasets to the smallest sample size. Repertoire overlap clustering matched CDR3 amino acid but not nucleotide sequences to correct batch-related cross-sample contamination. Clones were called with MiXCR by TCRdb after fastp trimmed the public reads at Q25, and only in-frame beta chains were retained. All rows with the same CDR3 protein become a single entry with the most common DNA and genes. Clone size and V and J calls follow TCRdb, not the original study. The sample table contains about 770,000 distinct CDR3 sequences; only one count was recorded for approximately 44% of them. The ten largest clones represent roughly 4.5% of the sample.

Only a few counts were recorded for this clonotype. Its antigen remains undetermined. No much larger clone exists at a distance of one base, and base qualities are not known. The CDR3 contains 15 residues, cysteine and phenylalanine counted. Only the CDR3 DNA stays, 45 bases, in frame from base 1. Sequences LNHNV (CDR1) and YYDKDF (CDR2) are obtained from the germline V gene (reference sequence). V trim: 2 bases; J trim: 2 bases; unmatched bases: 5. The receptor was isolated from a girl aged 10-17 years with multiple sclerosis. Sequencing was carried out using blood. The chain is made from TRBV15 and TRBJ2-7, with 8 junctional bases fitting TRBD1. The DNA sequence reads TGTGCCACCAGCAGACCTGGGACAGGAACCTACGAGCAGTACTTC. Its translation reads: CATSRPGTGTYEQYF.